A selection of T cell receptor beta chains follows, all from one sample in a study of Ad26.COV2.S vaccination and SARS-CoV-2 variants. Libraries were prepared by immunoSEQ multiplex PCR; TCRdb keeps only in-frame clonotypes and omits some of them. The sample has approximately 400,000 clones, roughly 80% seen once; the top ten hold 7% to 9.5%. Material: peripheral blood, obtained in a trial of Ad26.COV2.S vaccine versus placebo. These receptors originate from a person between 18 and 65 years old who received the Ad26.COV2.S COVID-19 vaccine or a placebo. Each CDR3 is given with its conserved first and last residue. D genes are given only for firm matches. Not all rows give a size; the values are once, few, many and, for expanded clones, a class.

clone_size: NA
j_call: TRBJ2-3
d_call: NA
v_call: TRBV11-2
cdr3_aa: CASSLYLFTDTQYF
cdr3_nt: TGTGCCAGCAGCTTATACCTCTTCACAGATACGCAGTATTTT

clone_size: NA
j_call: TRBJ1-2
d_call: NA
v_call: TRBV21-1
cdr3_aa: CASSLPTGGTYGYTF
cdr3_nt: TGTGCCAGCAGCCTCCCGACAGGGGGGACCTATGGCTACACCTTC

clone_size: NA
j_call: TRBJ2-2
d_call: TRBD2
v_call: TRBV7-3
cdr3_aa: CASSLTPGLAGALTGELFF
cdr3_nt: TGTGCCAGCAGCCTAACCCCGGGACTAGCGGGAGCGCTCACCGGGGAGCTGTTTTTT

clone_size: NA
j_call: TRBJ1-1
d_call: NA
v_call: TRBV5-6
cdr3_aa: CASSFGGRENTEAFF
cdr3_nt: TGTGCCAGCAGCTTCGGGGGCAGAGAGAACACTGAAGCTTTCTTT

clone_size: NA
j_call: TRBJ1-5
d_call: NA
v_call: TRBV2
cdr3_aa: CASSVSRGSGVTRQPQHF
cdr3_nt: TGTGCCAGCAGTGTAAGTAGAGGATCGGGGGTGACCAGGCAGCCCCAGCATTTT

clone_size: once
j_call: TRBJ1-1
d_call: TRBD1
v_call: TRBV5-1
cdr3_aa: CASSLRQGGTEAFF
cdr3_nt: TGCGCCAGCAGCTTGCGACAGGGCGGCACTGAAGCTTTCTTT

clone_size: NA
j_call: TRBJ1-4
d_call: NA
v_call: TRBV10-3
cdr3_aa: CAISDGNEKLFF
cdr3_nt: TGTGCCATCAGTGACGGGAATGAAAAACTGTTTTTT

clone_size: NA
j_call: TRBJ2-1
d_call: TRBD2
v_call: TRBV4-2
cdr3_aa: CASSQARLAGEQFF
cdr3_nt: TGTGCCAGCAGCCAAGCGAGACTAGCGGGCGAGCAGTTCTTC

clone_size: NA
j_call: TRBJ2-7
d_call: NA
v_call: TRBV4-2
cdr3_aa: CASSQVRGYEQYF
cdr3_nt: TGTGCCAGCAGCCAAGTTCGAGGCTACGAGCAGTACTTC

clone_size: NA
j_call: TRBJ2-7
d_call: NA
v_call: TRBV19
cdr3_aa: CASSILHTSYEQYF
cdr3_nt: TGTGCCAGTAGTATACTCCACACATCCTACGAGCAGTACTTC

clone_size: NA
j_call: TRBJ1-2
d_call: TRBD1
v_call: TRBV12-5
cdr3_aa: CASGLTGTANYGYTF
cdr3_nt: TGTGCTAGTGGTTTGACAGGGACAGCTAACTATGGCTACACCTTC

clone_size: few
j_call: TRBJ2-1
d_call: TRBD2
v_call: TRBV7-2
cdr3_aa: CASSLPTSGGLSYNEQFF
cdr3_nt: TGTGCCAGCAGCTTACCGACTAGCGGGGGGCTCTCCTACAATGAGCAGTTCTTC

clone_size: NA
j_call: TRBJ2-7
d_call: NA
v_call: TRBV2
cdr3_aa: CASREEALEYEQYF
cdr3_nt: TGTGCCAGCAGAGAAGAAGCCTTGGAATACGAGCAGTACTTC

clone_size: NA
j_call: TRBJ1-1
d_call: NA
v_call: TRBV10-2
cdr3_aa: CASTMGPHTEAFF
cdr3_nt: TGCGCCAGCACCATGGGCCCTCACACTGAAGCTTTCTTT

clone_size: NA
j_call: TRBJ1-2
d_call: NA
v_call: TRBV19
cdr3_aa: CASSIAGINYGYTF
cdr3_nt: TGTGCCAGTAGTATAGCCGGGATTAACTATGGCTACACCTTC

clone_size: once
j_call: TRBJ2-5
d_call: TRBD2
v_call: TRBV3-1/TRBV3-2
cdr3_aa: CASSPLSLAGVVEETQYF
cdr3_nt: TGTGCCAGCAGCCCATTAAGCCTAGCGGGGGTGGTTGAAGAGACCCAGTACTTC

clone_size: NA
j_call: TRBJ1-2
d_call: NA
v_call: TRBV6-6
cdr3_aa: CASSYTITSGDYGYTF
cdr3_nt: TGTGCCAGCAGTTACACCATCACCTCAGGGGACTATGGCTACACCTTC

clone_size: NA
j_call: TRBJ1-1
d_call: TRBD1
v_call: TRBV10-3
cdr3_aa: CAISESKGTGSNTEAFF
cdr3_nt: TGTGCCATCAGTGAGTCGAAAGGGACAGGGTCGAACACTGAAGCTTTCTTT